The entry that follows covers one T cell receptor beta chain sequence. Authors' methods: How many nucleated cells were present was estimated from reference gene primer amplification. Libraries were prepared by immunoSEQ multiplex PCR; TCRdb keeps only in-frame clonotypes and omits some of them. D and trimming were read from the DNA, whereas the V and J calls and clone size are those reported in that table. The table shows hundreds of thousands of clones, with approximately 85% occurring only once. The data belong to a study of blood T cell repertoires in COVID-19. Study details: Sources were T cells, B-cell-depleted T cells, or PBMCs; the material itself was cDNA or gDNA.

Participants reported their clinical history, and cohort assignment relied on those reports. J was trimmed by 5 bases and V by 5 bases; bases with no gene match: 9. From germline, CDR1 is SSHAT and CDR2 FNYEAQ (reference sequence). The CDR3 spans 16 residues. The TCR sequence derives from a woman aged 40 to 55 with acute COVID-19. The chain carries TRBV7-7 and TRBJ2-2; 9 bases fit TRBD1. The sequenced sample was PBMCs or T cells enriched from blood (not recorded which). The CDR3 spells CASSIRDRAQTGELFF. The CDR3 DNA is TGTGCCAGCAGCATTAGGGACAGGGCTCAGACCGGGGAGCTGTTTTTT. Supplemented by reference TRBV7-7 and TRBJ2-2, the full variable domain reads GAGVSQSPRYKVTKRGQDVTLRCDPISSHATLYWYQQALGQGPEFLTYFNYEAQPDKSGLPSDRFSAERPEGSISTLTIQRTEQRDSAMYRCASSIRDRAQTGELFFGEGSRLTVL.